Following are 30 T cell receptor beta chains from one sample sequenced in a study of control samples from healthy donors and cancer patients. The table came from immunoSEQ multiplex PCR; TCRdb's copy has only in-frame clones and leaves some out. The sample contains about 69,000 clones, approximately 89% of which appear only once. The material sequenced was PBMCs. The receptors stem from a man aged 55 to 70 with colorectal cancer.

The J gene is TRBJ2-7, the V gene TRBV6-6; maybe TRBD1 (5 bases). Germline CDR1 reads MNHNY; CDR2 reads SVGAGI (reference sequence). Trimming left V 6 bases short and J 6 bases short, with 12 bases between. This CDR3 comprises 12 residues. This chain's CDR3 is CASRDPQGEQYF. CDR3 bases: TGTGCCAGCAGAGACCCTCAGGGCGAGCAGTACTTC.

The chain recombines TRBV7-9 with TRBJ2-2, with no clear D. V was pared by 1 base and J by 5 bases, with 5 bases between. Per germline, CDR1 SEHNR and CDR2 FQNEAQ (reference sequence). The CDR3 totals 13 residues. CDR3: CASSLVETGELFF. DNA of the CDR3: TGTGCCAGCAGCTTAGTGGAGACCGGGGAGCTGTTTTTT.

In nucleotides, the CDR3 is TGTGCCAGCAGTTACTCAGGACTAGCGGGGTATTATGAGCAGTTCTTC. Its protein is CASSYSGLAGYYEQFF. The genes are TRBV6-2 or TRBV6-3 and TRBJ2-1; 12 bases fit TRBD2. Per the germline V gene, CDR1 is MNHEY and CDR2 is SVGEGT. CDR3 length equals 16 residues. V was pared by 0 bases and J by 8 bases, with 5 bases of the junction left unmatched.

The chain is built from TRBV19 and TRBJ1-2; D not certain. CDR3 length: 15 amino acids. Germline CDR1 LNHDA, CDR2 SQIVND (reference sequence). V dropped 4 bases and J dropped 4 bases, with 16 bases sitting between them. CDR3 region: CASSTISGVPYGYTF. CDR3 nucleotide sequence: TGTGCCAGTAGTACCATTTCCGGGGTCCCCTATGGCTACACCTTC.

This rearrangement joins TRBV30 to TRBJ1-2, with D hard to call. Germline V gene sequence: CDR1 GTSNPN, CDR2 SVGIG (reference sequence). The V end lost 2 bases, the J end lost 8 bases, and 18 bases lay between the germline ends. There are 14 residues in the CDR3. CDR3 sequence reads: CAWSLGNFGYGYTF. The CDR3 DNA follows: TGTGCCTGGAGTCTCGGGAATTTCGGATACGGCTACACCTTC.

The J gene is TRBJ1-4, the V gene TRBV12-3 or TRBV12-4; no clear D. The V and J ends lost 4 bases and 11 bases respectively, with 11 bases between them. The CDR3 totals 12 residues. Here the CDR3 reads CASSYPSKKLFF. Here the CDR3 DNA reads TGTGCCAGCAGTTACCCTTCGAAGAAACTGTTTTTT.

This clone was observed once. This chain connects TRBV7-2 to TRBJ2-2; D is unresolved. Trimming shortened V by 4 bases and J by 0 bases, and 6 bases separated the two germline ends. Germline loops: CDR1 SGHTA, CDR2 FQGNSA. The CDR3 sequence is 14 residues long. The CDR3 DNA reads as TGTGCCAGCAGCTCCCTCCCGAACACCGGGGAGCTGTTTTTT. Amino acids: CASSSLPNTGELFF.

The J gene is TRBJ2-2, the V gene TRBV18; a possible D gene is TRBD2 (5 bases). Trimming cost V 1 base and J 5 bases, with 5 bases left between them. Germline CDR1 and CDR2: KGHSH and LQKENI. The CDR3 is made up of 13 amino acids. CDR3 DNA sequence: TGTGCCAGCTCACCACGGGAGACCGGGGAGCTGTTTTTT. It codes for CASSPRETGELFF.

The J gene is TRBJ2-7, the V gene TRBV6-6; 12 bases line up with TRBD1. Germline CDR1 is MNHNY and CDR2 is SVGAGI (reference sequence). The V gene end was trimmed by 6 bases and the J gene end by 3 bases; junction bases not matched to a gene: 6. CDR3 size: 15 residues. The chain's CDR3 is CASSAGTGGFYEQYF. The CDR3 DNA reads TGTGCCAGCAGCGCCGGGACAGGGGGCTTCTACGAGCAGTACTTC.

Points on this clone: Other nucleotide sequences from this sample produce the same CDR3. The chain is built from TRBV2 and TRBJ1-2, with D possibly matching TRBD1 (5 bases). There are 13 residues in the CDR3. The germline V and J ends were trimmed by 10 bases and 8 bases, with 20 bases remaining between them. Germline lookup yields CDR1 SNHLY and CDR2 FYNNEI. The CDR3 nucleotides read TGTGCCATCCTTGGGGGGGACTGGGGGGGCTACACCTTC. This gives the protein CAILGGDWGGYTF.

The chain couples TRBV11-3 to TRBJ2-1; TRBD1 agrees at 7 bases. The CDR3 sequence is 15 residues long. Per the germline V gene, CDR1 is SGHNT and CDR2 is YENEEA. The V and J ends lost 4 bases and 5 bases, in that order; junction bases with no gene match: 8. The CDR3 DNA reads TGTGCCAGCAGCTCAATTCAGGACAGGCACAATGAGCAGTTCTTC. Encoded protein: CASSSIQDRHNEQFF. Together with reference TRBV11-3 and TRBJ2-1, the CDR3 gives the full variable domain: EAGVVQSPRYKIIEKKQPVAFWCNPISGHNTLYWYLQNLGQGPELLIRYENEEAVDDSQLPKDRFSAERLKGVDSTLKIQPAELGDSAVYLCASSSIQDRHNEQFFGPGTRLTVL.

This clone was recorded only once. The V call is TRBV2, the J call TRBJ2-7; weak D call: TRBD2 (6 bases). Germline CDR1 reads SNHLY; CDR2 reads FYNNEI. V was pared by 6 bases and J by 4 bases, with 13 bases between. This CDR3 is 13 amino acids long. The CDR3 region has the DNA TGTGCCAGCAGACCGGGACTGGCGTACGAGCAGTACTTC. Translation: CASRPGLAYEQYF.

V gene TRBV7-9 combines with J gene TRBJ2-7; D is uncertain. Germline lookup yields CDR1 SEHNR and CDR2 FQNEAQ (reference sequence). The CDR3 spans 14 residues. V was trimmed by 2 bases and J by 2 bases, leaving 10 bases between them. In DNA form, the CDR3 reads TGTGCCAGCAGCTTAAATGACCCAACCTACGAGCAGTACTTC. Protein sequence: CASSLNDPTYEQYF.

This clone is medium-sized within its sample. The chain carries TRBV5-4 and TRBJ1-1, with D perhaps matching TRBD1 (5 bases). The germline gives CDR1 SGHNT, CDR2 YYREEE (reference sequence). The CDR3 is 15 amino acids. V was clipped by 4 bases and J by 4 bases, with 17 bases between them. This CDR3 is CASSHPGGEGTEAFF. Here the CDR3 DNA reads TGTGCCAGCAGCCACCCGGGAGGGGAAGGCACTGAAGCTTTCTTT.

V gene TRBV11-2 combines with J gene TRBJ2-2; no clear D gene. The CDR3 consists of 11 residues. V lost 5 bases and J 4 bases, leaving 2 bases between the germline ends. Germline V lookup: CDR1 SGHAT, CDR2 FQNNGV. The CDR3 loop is CASSPTGELFF. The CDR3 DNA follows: TGTGCCAGCAGCCCCACCGGGGAGCTGTTTTTT.

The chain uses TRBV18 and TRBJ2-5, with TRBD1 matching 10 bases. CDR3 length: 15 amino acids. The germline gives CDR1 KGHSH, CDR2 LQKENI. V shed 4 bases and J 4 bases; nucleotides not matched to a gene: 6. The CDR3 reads CASSLGTGVGETQYF. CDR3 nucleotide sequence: TGTGCCAGCTCACTCGGGACAGGGGTCGGAGAGACCCAGTACTTC.

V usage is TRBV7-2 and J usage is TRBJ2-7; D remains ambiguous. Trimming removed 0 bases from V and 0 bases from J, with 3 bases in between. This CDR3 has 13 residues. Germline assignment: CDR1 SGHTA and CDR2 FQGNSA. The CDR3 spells CASSLAFSYEQYF. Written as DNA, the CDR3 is TGTGCCAGCAGCTTAGCATTCTCCTACGAGCAGTACTTC.

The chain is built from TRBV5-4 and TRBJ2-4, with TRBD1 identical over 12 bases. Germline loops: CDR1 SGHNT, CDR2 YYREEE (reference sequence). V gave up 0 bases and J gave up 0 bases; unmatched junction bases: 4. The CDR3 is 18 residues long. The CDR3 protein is CASSLAGQGAIAKNIQYF. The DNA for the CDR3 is TGTGCCAGCAGCTTGGCGGGACAGGGGGCCATAGCCAAAAACATTCAGTACTTC.

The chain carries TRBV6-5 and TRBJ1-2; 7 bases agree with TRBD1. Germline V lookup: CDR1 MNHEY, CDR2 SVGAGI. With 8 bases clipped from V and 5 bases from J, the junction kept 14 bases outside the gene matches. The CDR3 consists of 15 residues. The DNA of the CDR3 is TGTGCCAGCGGGGACAGAACAGACCTGGGGTATGGCTACACCTTC. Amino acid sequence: CASGDRTDLGYGYTF.

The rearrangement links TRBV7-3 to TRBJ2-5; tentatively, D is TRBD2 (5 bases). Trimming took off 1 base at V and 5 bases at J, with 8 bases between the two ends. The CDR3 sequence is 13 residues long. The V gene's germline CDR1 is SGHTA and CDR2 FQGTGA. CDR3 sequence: CASSLIATETQYF. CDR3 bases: TGTGCCAGCAGCTTAATAGCGACGGAGACCCAGTACTTC.

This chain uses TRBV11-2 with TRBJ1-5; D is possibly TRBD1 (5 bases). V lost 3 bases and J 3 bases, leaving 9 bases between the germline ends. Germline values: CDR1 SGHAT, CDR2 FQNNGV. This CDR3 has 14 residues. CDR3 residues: CASSLTEPNQPQHF. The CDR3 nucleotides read TGTGCCAGCAGCTTGACAGAACCCAATCAGCCCCAGCATTTT.

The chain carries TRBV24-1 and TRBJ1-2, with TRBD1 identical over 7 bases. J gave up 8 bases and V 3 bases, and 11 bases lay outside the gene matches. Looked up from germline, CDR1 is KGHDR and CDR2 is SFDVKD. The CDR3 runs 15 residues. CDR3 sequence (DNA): TGTGCCACCAGTGATACGGACAGGCGGGGGGGCGGCTACACCTTC. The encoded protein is CATSDTDRRGGGYTF.

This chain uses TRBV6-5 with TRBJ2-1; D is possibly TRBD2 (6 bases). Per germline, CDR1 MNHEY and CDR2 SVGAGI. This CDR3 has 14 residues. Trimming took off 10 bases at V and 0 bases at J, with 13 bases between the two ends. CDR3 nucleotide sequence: TGTGCCACCTGCCGGGGGAGCTCCTACAATGAGCAGTTCTTC. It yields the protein CATCRGSSYNEQFF.

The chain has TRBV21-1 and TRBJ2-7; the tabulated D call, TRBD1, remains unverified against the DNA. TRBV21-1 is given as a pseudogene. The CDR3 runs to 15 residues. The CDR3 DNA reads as TGTGCCAGCAGCAAAGAAGCCTTGGACAGGCAGAAGCAGTACTTC. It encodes CASSKEALDRQKQYF.

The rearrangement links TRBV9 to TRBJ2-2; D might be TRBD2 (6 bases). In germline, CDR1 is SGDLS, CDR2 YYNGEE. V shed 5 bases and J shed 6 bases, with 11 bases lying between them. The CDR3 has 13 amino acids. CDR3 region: CASRGGEAGELFF. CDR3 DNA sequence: TGTGCCAGCAGAGGCGGGGAGGCCGGGGAGCTGTTTTTT.

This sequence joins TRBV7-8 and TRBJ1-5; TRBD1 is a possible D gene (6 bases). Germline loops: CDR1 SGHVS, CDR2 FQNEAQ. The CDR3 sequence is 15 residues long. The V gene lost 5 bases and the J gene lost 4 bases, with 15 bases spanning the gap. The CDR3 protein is CASSPRGDINQPQHF. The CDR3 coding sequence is TGTGCCAGCAGCCCGCGTGGGGACATTAATCAGCCCCAGCATTTT.

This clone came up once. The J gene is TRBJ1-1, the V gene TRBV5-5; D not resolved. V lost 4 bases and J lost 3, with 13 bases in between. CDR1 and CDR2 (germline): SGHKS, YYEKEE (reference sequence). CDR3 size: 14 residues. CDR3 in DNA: TGTGCCAGCAGCCTCCAGAGTTTCTACACTGAAGCTTTCTTT. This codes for CASSLQSFYTEAFF.

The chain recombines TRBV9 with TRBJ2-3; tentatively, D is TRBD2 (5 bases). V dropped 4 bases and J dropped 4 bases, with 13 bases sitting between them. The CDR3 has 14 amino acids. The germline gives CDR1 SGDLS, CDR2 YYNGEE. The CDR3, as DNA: TGTGCCAGCAGCCTTAGCGCGGTGCCAGATACGCAGTATTTT. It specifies CASSLSAVPDTQYF.

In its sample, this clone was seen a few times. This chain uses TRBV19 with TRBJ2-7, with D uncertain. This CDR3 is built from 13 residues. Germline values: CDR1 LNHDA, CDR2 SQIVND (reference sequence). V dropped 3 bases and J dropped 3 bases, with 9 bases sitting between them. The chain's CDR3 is CASSIGSNYEQYF. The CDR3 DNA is TGTGCCAGTAGTATTGGAAGCAACTACGAGCAGTACTTC.

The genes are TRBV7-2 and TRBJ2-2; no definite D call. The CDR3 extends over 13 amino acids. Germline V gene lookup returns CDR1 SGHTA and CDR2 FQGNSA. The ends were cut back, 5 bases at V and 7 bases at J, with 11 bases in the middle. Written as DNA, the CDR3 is TGTGCCAGCAGCCCTGCCCCCGTCGGGGAGCTGTTTTTT. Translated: CASSPAPVGELFF.